This TCR beta chain was retrieved from a study of T-cell memory formation after mild COVID-19. Notes on the study in general: Chiefly within CM and EM were the contracting CD4+ clones; CD8+ ones were within EMRA. Proof of SARS-CoV-2 specificity was absent for the second-wave clones that crested on day 37.

TCRdb redid the calling of the 5' RACE reads with MiXCR, one entry per CDR3 protein. The sample lists hundreds of thousands of distinct CDR3 sequences, approximately 15% occurring once. This clonotype showed up just a few times. Its target is unknown. Sequencing was carried out using PBMCs or a T cell subset sorted from them (not recorded which). The sequence derives from a man aged 18 to 30 who had mild COVID-19 (a few samples of this study predate the infection). Cell type and time point are not known.

The CDR3 protein is CASSRDRHRTQYF. The CDR3, as DNA: TGCGCCAGCAGCAGGGACAGACACAGGACCCAGTACTTC. The V and J genes are TRBV5-1 and TRBJ2-5; 7 nucleotides agree with TRBD1. The CDR3 runs to 13 residues. Germline V gives CDR1 SGHRS, CDR2 YFSETQ. With 4 bases clipped from V and 7 bases from J, the junction kept 7 bases outside the gene matches.